This T cell receptor beta chain was documented in a study of T-cell reconstitution after alpha-beta-depleted transplantation in children (TCRdb year 2016). About the investigation overall: Using TCR repertoire profiling, the study followed T-cell immune reconstitution in a quantitative way in children after TCRalphabeta/CD19-depleted allogeneic hematopoietic cell transplantation. What the work shows at the level of the full study, not this receptor alone: In some patients, high TCRbeta diversity at day 60 was attributed to recipient T cells and intrathymic progenitors that had survived conditioning. The frequencies of hyperexpanded clones fell over the following months, and after one year, T-cell counts and TCRbeta diversity were mostly attributed to newly produced T cells. The apparently early alphabetaT-cell count recovery about two months after transplant was reportedly dependent on only several hundred rapidly expanded clones derived from non-depleted graft cells.

Reading from cysteine to phenylalanine, the CDR3 counts 13 amino acids. Only CDR3 DNA remains: 39 bases, in frame from the first base. CDR1 and CDR2 were assigned from the germline V gene as MGHDK and SYGVNS. Trimming costs V 5 bases and J 7 bases, and their ends lie 12 bases apart. This clonotype was seen a few times. What this receptor recognizes is not known. No qualities accompany the bases; no much larger clone lies one base away. Library prep was done by PCR. Sequencing instrument: Illumina HiSeq 2500. TCR library preparation used molecular barcoding, with unique molecular identifiers applied to normalize quantification of the TCRbeta repertoire. Using fastp trimming at Q25 and MiXCR clonotype assembly, TCRdb reanalyzed the public sequencing data and kept in-frame beta chains. A single entry per CDR3 protein holds the most common genes and DNA from its merged rows. Counted in this sample were about 980,000 distinct CDR3 sequences; about 29% of them appeared once. The ten biggest clones cover about 28% of the sample.

The treatment or condition tag for this specimen amounts to: allogeneic hematopoietic cell transplantation with graft depleted of TCRalphabeta T cells and CD19 B cells. Transplant recipients were children who received TCRalphabeta/CD19-depleted allogeneic hematopoietic cell grafts. Here the sequenced sample was PBMCs, mostly from graft donor cells, taken 360 days after TCRalphabeta/CD19-depleted stem cell transplant. This receptor was identified in a boy in the first two years of life who had a stem cell transplant for SCID, so the T cells may come from the graft donor. The rearranged segments are TRBV25-1 and TRBJ2-1; the D gene assignment is ambiguous. Read as DNA, the sequence is TGTGCCAGCAGTTTGGGCTTCTTTAATGAGCAGTTCTTC. It encodes CASSLGFFNEQFF.